This T cell receptor (beta chain) was recorded in a study of post-analysis software for immune sequencing data. Overall study context: Relapsing-remitting, secondary progressive and progressive-relapsing multiple sclerosis courses were included.

Germline-derived CDR1 and CDR2 are MGHRA and YSYEKL. The CDR3 loop spans 15 amino acids. On this clonotype itself: Its target is not known.

Regarding the study as a whole: Samples from one preparation batch, clustered by F measure, grouped strongly together. Roughly 5 TRBV segments (TRBV5-6, TRBV5-1 and TRBV20-1 among them) occurred more frequently in patients than in controls.

Presence of unique molecular identifiers characterized the TCR beta cDNA libraries. Via MiXCR, TCRdb re-called the PCR reads, giving one row per CDR3 protein. The sample lists about 820,000 distinct CDR3 sequences; about 50% were seen once. V usage is TRBV4-1 and J usage is TRBJ2-5; 7 positions agree with TRBD2. The J call may be incorrect, as the DNA end agrees better with TRBJ2-7. Sequenced: blood. The receptor was derived from a girl aged 10 to 17 with multiple sclerosis. The CDR3 coding sequence is TGCGCCAGCAGCCAAGATGCCGGGAGGAACTACGAGCAGTACTTC. Its translation: CASSQDAGRNYEQYF.